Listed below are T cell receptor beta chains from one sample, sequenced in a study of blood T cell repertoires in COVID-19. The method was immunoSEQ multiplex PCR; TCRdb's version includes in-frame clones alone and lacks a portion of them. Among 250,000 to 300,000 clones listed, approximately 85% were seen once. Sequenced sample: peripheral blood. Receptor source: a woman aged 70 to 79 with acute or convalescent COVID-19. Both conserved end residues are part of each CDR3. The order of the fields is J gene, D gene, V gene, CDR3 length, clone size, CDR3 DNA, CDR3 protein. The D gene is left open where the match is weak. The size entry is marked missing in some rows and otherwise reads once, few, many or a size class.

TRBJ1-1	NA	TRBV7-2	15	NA	TGTGCCAGCAGTCGGACAGTAAATTTGAACACTGAAGCTTTCTTT	CASSRTVNLNTEAFF
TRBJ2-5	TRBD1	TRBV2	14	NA	TGTGCCAGCAGTTCCCAGGGGGCGGGGGAGACCCAGTACTTC	CASSSQGAGETQYF
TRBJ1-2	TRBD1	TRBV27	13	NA	TGTGCCAGCAGTCCAGGGACAGTCTATGGCTACACCTTC	CASSPGTVYGYTF
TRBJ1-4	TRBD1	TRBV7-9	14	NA	TGTGCCAGCAGCTTAGTGGGACAGGGTGAAAAACTGTTTTTT	CASSLVGQGEKLFF
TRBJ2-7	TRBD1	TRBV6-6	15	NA	TGTGCCAGCAGTTACTCGCTAAGACAGGGAAACGAGCAGTACTTC	CASSYSLRQGNEQYF
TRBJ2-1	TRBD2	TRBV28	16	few	TGTGCCAGCAGTCAGGAAAGCGGGGGGGGTTACAATGAGCAGTTCTTC	CASSQESGGGYNEQFF
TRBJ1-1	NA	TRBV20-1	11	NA	TGCAGTGCCCCCGGGGGCACTGAAGCTTTCTTT	CSAPGGTEAFF
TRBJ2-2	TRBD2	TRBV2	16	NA	TGTGCCAGCAGTGAAGACGGACTAGCGGGTCCCGGGGAGCTGTTTTTT	CASSEDGLAGPGELFF
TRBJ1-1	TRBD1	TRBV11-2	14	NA	TGTGCCAGCAGCTTCGGGACAGGGGGCACTGAAGCTTTCTTT	CASSFGTGGTEAFF
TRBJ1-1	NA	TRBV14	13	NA	TGTGCCAGCAGCCAAGCTCCCCACACTGAAGCTTTCTTT	CASSQAPHTEAFF
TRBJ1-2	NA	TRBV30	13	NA	TGTGCCTGGAGTGTACGGGAACAGAGGGGCTACACCTTC	CAWSVREQRGYTF
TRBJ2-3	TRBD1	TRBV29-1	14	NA	TGCAGCGTTTACCGGACAGGATACACAGATACGCAGTATTTT	CSVYRTGYTDTQYF
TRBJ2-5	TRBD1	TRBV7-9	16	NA	TGTGCCAGCAGTCGCGACAGGGGAGGTAGCCGAGAGACCCAGTACTTC	CASSRDRGGSRETQYF
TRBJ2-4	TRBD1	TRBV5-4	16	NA	TGTGCCAGCAGCTTGAATCCGGGACAGGGGGTTAACATTCAGTACTTC	CASSLNPGQGVNIQYF
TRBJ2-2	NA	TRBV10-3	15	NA	TGTGCCATCAGCAGACAGGACCCAGTTACCGGGGAGCTGTTTTTT	CAISRQDPVTGELFF
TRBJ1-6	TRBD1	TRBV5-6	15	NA	TGTGCCAGCAGCTTTCGACAGGGGGAGAATTCACCCCTCCACTTT	CASSFRQGENSPLHF
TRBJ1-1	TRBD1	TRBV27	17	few	TGTGCCAGCAGACGAGGACAGGGGGCGCTTGGGAACACTGAAGCTTTCTTT	CASRRGQGALGNTEAFF
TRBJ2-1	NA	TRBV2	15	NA	TGTGCCAGCATGGTCTACCCGAGCTCCTACAATGAGCAGTTCTTC	CASMVYPSSYNEQFF
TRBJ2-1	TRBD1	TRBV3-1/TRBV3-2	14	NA	TGTGCCAGCAGGCCGGGACAGGGCGGCAATGAGCAGTTCTTC	CASRPGQGGNEQFF
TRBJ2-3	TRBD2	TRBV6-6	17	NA	TGTGCCAGCAGTCCTAAATCCGCAGCGGGGGGGCGTGATACGCAGTATTTT	CASSPKSAAGGRDTQYF
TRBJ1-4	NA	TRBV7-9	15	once	TGTGCCAGCAGCCGGTACGGACAGCCTAATGAAAAACTGTTTTTT	CASSRYGQPNEKLFF
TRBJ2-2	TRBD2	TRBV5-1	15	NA	TGCGCCAGCAGCCGGATGGGACTAACCACCGGGGAGCTGTTTTTT	CASSRMGLTTGELFF
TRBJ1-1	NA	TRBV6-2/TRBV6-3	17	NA	TGTGCCAGCAGCTCAACTCCAGGGAGGTTTGAGGGCACTGAAGCTTTCTTT	CASSSTPGRFEGTEAFF
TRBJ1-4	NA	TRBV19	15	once	TGTGCCAGTCGCCGGGGGGGTCAGTCTAATGAAAAACTGTTTTTT	CASRRGGQSNEKLFF
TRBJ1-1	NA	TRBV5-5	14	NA	TGTGCCAGCAGCCCCCGAGGGGGGGGCACTGAAGCTTTCTTT	CASSPRGGGTEAFF